This TCR beta chain was found in a study of a mutant IDH1 vaccine in newly diagnosed glioma. The length of the CDR3 is 12 residues. Germline values: CDR1 SEHNR, CDR2 FQNEAQ (reference sequence). V was clipped by 8 bases and J by 8 bases, with 15 bases between them. Time point in this sample: week 5, during vaccination. Mutant IDH1 20-mer peptide, at 300 ug, made up each vaccine dose, with topical imiquimod. Libraries were prepared by immunoSEQ multiplex PCR; TCRdb keeps only in-frame clonotypes and omits some of them. The table includes around 51,000 clones, roughly 78% detected once. Note on this clone: Its antigen is undetermined.

The sequence was obtained from a woman between 40 and 50 years old with glioma. Material: PBMCs, obtained from a glioma patient whose treatment included an IDH1 peptide vaccine. The chain couples TRBV7-9 to TRBJ1-2; D is uncertain. The CDR3 here is CASRPSLGGYTF. The CDR3 DNA reads TGTGCCAGCCGCCCTTCCCTGGGCGGCTACACCTTC. The full variable domain, in which reference TRBV7-9 and TRBJ1-2 provide the parts outside the CDR3, is DTGVSQNPRHKITKRGQNVTFRCDPISEHNRLYWYRQTLGQGPEFLTYFQNEAQLEKSRLLSDRFSAERPKGSFSTLEIQRTEQGDSAMYLCASRPSLGGYTFGSGTRLTVV.